The 26 T cell receptor beta chains presented below share a single source sample, sequenced in a study of T cells in Graves' hyperthyroidism and ophthalmopathy. RNA transcripts were the template for amplifying TCR beta CDR3 regions. Primed by the HTBI set, a first-round RT-PCR was run on the TCR CDR3. One entry per CDR3 protein, called by TCRdb with MiXCR from the multiplex PCR reads. The data contain some 690,000 distinct CDR3 sequences, around a sixth of them seen just once; the ten biggest clones take up less than 20%. The sequenced sample was blood. Every receptor here comes from a man in his fifties or sixties with Graves' hyperthyroidism.

At least ten counts were recorded for this clonotype. The rearrangement links TRBV6-1 to TRBJ1-6, with D unresolved. The CDR3 extends over 15 amino acids. The germline CDR1 and CDR2 sequences are MNHNS and SASEGT. The V gene lost 0 bases and the J gene lost 11 bases, with 14 bases spanning the gap. This CDR3 reads CASSEAGLRRPPLHF. The CDR3 coding sequence is TGTGCCAGCAGTGAAGCTGGGCTTAGGAGACCACCCCTCCACTTT.

The V call is TRBV28, the J call TRBJ2-3; tentatively, D is TRBD2 (5 bases). The CDR3 loop spans 16 amino acids. Germline values: CDR1 MDHEN, CDR2 SYDVKM. V was pared by 5 bases and J by 2 bases, with 17 bases between. CDR3 bases: TGTGCCAGCAGTCCAGCTAGCTTAGAAAACACAGATACGCAGTATTTT. It codes for CASSPASLENTDTQYF.

This clonotype was counted once. As DNA, the CDR3 is TGTGCCAGCAGTCCGGGACACGCCTATGGCTACACCTTC. Translated, it gives CASSPGHAYGYTF. This chain links TRBV28 with TRBJ1-2; TRBD1 is a possible D gene (6 bases). Per germline, CDR1 MDHEN and CDR2 SYDVKM. This CDR3 has 13 amino acids. V lost 5 bases and J 4 bases, leaving 11 bases between the germline ends.

There are a few counts of this clonotype. V gene TRBV6-2 or TRBV6-3 combines with J gene TRBJ2-3; D is ambiguous. This CDR3 region has 14 residues. Trimming left V 6 bases short and J 0 bases short, with 10 bases between. Germline CDR1 is MNHEY and CDR2 is SVGEGT. The CDR3 sequence is CASRKTVSTDTQYF. Written as DNA, the CDR3 is TGTGCCAGCAGGAAAACAGTTAGCACAGATACGCAGTATTTT.

This clonotype was counted between two and nine times. V and J are TRBV6-1 and TRBJ2-1; the match to TRBD2 covers 7 bases. Unmatched junction bases numbered 4, after V lost 6 bases and J lost 8 bases. CDR1 and CDR2 (germline): MNHNS, SASEGT. This CDR3 has 12 amino acids. In DNA form, the CDR3 reads TGTGCCAGCAGGTTGGGAGGGGATGAGCAGTTCTTC. Protein: CASRLGGDEQFF.

This clonotype was observed a few times. The chain employs TRBV6-2 or TRBV6-3 and TRBJ1-5; D might be TRBD1 (5 bases). Germline values: CDR1 MNHEY, CDR2 SVGEGT. The CDR3 covers 15 residues. V dropped 5 bases and J dropped 0 bases, with 11 bases sitting between them. The CDR3 bases are TGTGCCAGCAGTGGGGGACCCTATAGCAATCAGCCCCAGCATTTT. It codes for CASSGGPYSNQPQHF.

The rearrangement links TRBV18 to TRBJ2-3, with D tentatively TRBD2 (6 bases). V was cut by 3 bases and J by 6 bases, with 13 bases left in between. CDR1 and CDR2 from the germline V gene are KGHSH and LQKENI. The CDR3 is made up of 14 amino acids. CDR3 protein: CASSPSVEGDTQYF. The CDR3, as DNA: TGTGCCAGCTCACCTTCCGTGGAGGGCGATACGCAGTATTTT.

As to this clonotype: A junction end diverges from the germline sequence, so it may reflect a read error. The chain couples TRBV5-1 to TRBJ2-3, with 9 bases identical to TRBD1. Germline V gene data show CDR1 as SGHRS and CDR2 as YFSETQ. This CDR3 contains 16 residues. In DNA form, the CDR3 reads TGTGCCAGCAGCCCGTACAGGGGGCAGGGCACAGATACGCAGTATTTT. Residues: CASSPYRGQGTDTQYF.

This clonotype was recorded many times. The gene calls are TRBV28 and TRBJ2-4; D possibly corresponds to TRBD1 (5 bases). The CDR3 totals 16 residues. Per germline, CDR1 MDHEN and CDR2 SYDVKM. The V end lost 7 bases, the J end lost 3 bases, and 19 bases lay between the germline ends. The CDR3 sequence: CASTPPTVYGKNIQYF. The CDR3 DNA reads as TGTGCCAGCACCCCCCCGACAGTGTACGGCAAAAACATTCAGTACTTC.

This clonotype was observed a handful of times. The chain joins TRBV10-3 to TRBJ2-2; TRBD2 agrees at 8 bases. The V gene end was trimmed by 4 bases and the J gene end by 4 bases; junction bases not matched to a gene: 11. CDR1 and CDR2 from the germline V gene are ENHRY and SYGVKD. The CDR3 totals 17 residues. The CDR3 loop reads CAISGTGTSKGTGELFF. CDR3 in DNA: TGTGCCATCAGTGGGACCGGGACTAGTAAGGGCACCGGGGAGCTGTTTTTT.

This clonotype has a count of ten or more. The V call is TRBV2, the J call TRBJ2-3, with D maybe TRBD1 (5 bases). CDR3 length: 12 residues. Germline values: CDR1 SNHLY, CDR2 FYNNEI. V dropped 7 bases and J dropped 9 bases, with 14 bases sitting between them. CDR3 nucleotides: TGTGCCAGCAACCAGGGTTATTCGACGCAGTATTTT. Its translation is CASNQGYSTQYF.

This clonotype was detected many times. This chain links TRBV15 with TRBJ2-1; 10 positions agree with TRBD2. The J segment lost 0 bases and the V segment lost 2 bases, leaving 7 bases of the junction unmatched. This CDR3 contains 18 residues. Germline-derived CDR1 and CDR2 are LNHNV and YYDKDF (reference sequence). The CDR3 region is CATSRLRSGGSSYNEQFF. The CDR3 coding sequence is TGTGCCACCAGCAGACTCCGTAGCGGGGGGAGCTCCTACAATGAGCAGTTCTTC.

This clonotype was observed a handful of times. The rearrangement joins TRBV2 to TRBJ2-7; no definite D call. The germline gives CDR1 SNHLY, CDR2 FYNNEI. Trimming shortened V by 9 bases and J by 3 bases, and 15 bases separated the two germline ends. This CDR3 has 13 amino acids. The CDR3 protein is CARSIPPNYEQYF. The CDR3 DNA is TGTGCCAGGAGCATACCACCGAACTACGAGCAGTACTTC.

As for this clonotype: A read error may produce the germline difference seen at one junction end. V usage is TRBV6-1 and J usage is TRBJ2-7; possibly TRBD1 for D (5 bases). CDR1 and CDR2 (germline): MNHNS, SASEGT. The CDR3 runs 16 residues. The CDR3 protein is CAGSPGPGQLFYEQYF. CDR3 DNA sequence: TGTGCCGGCAGTCCTGGCCCTGGACAACTCTTCTACGAGCAGTACTTC.

The chain joins TRBV5-5 to TRBJ1-1, with 7 bases lining up with TRBD1. The length of the CDR3 is 15 residues. Looked up from germline, CDR1 is SGHKS and CDR2 is YYEKEE (reference sequence). Losses at the gene ends were 4 bases for V and 3 bases for J; bases not matched to a gene: 9. CDR3 DNA: TGTGCCAGCAGCCCGGAGGGGGCTGTGGACACTGAAGCTTTCTTT. Translation: CASSPEGAVDTEAFF.

In its sample, this clonotype was seen many times. The chain is built from TRBV7-8 and TRBJ1-2, with D possibly being TRBD1 (5 bases). There are 14 residues in the CDR3. Germline-derived CDR1 and CDR2 are SGHVS and FQNEAQ. V shed 2 bases and J shed 8 bases, with 15 bases lying between them. CDR3 sequence: CASSLNSGLFGYTF. DNA for the CDR3: TGTGCCAGCAGCTTAAATTCGGGACTTTTCGGCTACACCTTC.

This clonotype was found many times. The rearrangement joins TRBV24-1 to TRBJ2-1; 8 nucleotides agree with TRBD2. CDR1 and CDR2 (germline): KGHDR, SFDVKD. J lost 8 bases, V lost 3 bases, and 11 bases had no gene match. The CDR3 extends over 16 amino acids. The CDR3 DNA reads TGTGCCACCAGTGATCCATTAGCGGGAAGTGTGGATGAGCAGTTCTTC. This translates into CATSDPLAGSVDEQFF.

This clonotype was recorded at least ten times. This chain connects TRBV7-2 to TRBJ2-5; 8 bases align to TRBD2. V dropped 2 bases and J dropped 4; count of bases not matched to a gene: 6. The V gene's germline CDR1 is SGHTA and CDR2 FQGNSA. The CDR3 contains 15 residues. The CDR3 protein is CASSLNGRAGETQYF. CDR3 nucleotide sequence: TGTGCCAGCAGCTTAAACGGGAGGGCGGGAGAGACCCAGTACTTC.

In its sample, this clonotype was seen many times. This chain links TRBV11-3 with TRBJ2-4; D is uncertain. The ends were cut back, 4 bases at V and 6 bases at J, with 4 bases in the middle. This CDR3 has 11 amino acids. Germline V gene data show CDR1 as SGHNT and CDR2 as YENEEA. DNA of the CDR3: TGTGCCAGCAGCTCCGGAAACATTCAGTACTTC. Translating gives CASSSGNIQYF.

The V call is TRBV20-1, the J call TRBJ2-7; 9 bases match TRBD2. The CDR3 is made up of 13 amino acids. CDR1 is DFQATT and CDR2 is SNEGSKA in the germline V gene (reference sequence). V shed 7 bases, J shed 5 bases, and the junction held 9 bases outside the gene matches. CDR3 DNA sequence: TGCAGTGTGCTGGCGGGAGGGCCCCACGAGCAGTACTTC. Encoded protein: CSVLAGGPHEQYF.

This clonotype was seen only a few times. The rearrangement links TRBV30 to TRBJ1-6, with D possibly matching TRBD1 (5 bases). CDR3 length: 11 amino acids. V dropped 2 bases and J dropped 12 bases, with 8 bases sitting between them. Germline CDR1 GTSNPN, CDR2 SVGIG (reference sequence). CDR3 in DNA: TGTGCCTGGAGTTGGGACGGACCCCTCCACTTT. Protein sequence: CAWSWDGPLHF.

The DNA of the CDR3 is TGTGCCAGCAGCCCCGGACTCTTTAGGCCCTCCTACAATGAGCAGTTCTTC. Its protein is CASSPGLFRPSYNEQFF. The chain joins TRBV6-1 to TRBJ2-1, with a possible D match to TRBD2 (5 bases). The germline V gene encodes CDR1 MNHNS and CDR2 SASEGT. The V and J ends lost 6 bases and 0 bases respectively, with 18 bases between them. This CDR3 spans 17 amino acids.

This clonotype occurred many times. The chain uses TRBV20-1 and TRBJ2-5, with 10 bases fitting TRBD2. Germline lookup yields CDR1 DFQATT and CDR2 SNEGSKA (reference sequence). This CDR3 comprises 16 residues. The V and J ends lost 1 base and 5 bases, in that order; junction bases with no gene match: 10. In DNA, the CDR3 is TGCAGTGCTAGAGTTCCTAGCGGGAGTAGGCACGAGACCCAGTACTTC. Protein product: CSARVPSGSRHETQYF.

This clonotype was seen ten or more times. The CDR3 DNA reads TGCAGTGTTAGGACTAGGGGCAGAAATGAAAAACTGTTTTTT. Encoded protein: CSVRTRGRNEKLFF. The chain recombines TRBV20-1 with TRBJ1-4, with D possibly being TRBD1 (5 bases). The CDR3 has 14 residues. V shed 7 bases and J shed 5 bases, with 17 bases lying between them. Germline values: CDR1 DFQATT, CDR2 SNEGSKA (reference sequence).

The CDR3 here is CASSLAPATRETQYF. CDR3 DNA sequence: TGCGCCAGCAGCTTGGCCCCTGCGACCCGGGAGACCCAGTACTTC. The chain uses TRBV5-1 and TRBJ2-5; no clear D gene. The V and J ends lost 0 bases and 5 bases respectively, with 14 bases between them. Germline V lookup: CDR1 SGHRS, CDR2 YFSETQ. This CDR3 is built from 15 residues.

The rearrangement joins TRBV9 to TRBJ1-5, with 8 nucleotides matching TRBD1. This CDR3 spans 14 amino acids. The trim removed 3 bases at V and 9 bases at J, leaving 8 bases unmatched. Germline lookup yields CDR1 SGDLS and CDR2 YYNGEE. The CDR3 nucleotides are TGTGCCAGCAGCGCGGGACAGGCCTTAGGGCCCCAGCATTTT. This encodes CASSAGQALGPQHF.